This TCR beta chain is drawn from a study of blood T cell repertoires in COVID-19. The assay was immunoSEQ multiplex PCR, and TCRdb's table has in-frame clones only and misses some. The profile shows about 470,000 clones, around 87% of them singletons. Sequences were obtained from PBMCs or T cells enriched from blood (not recorded which). The sequence came from a woman between 18 and 29 years old who had recovered from COVID-19.

The CDR3 region has the DNA TGTGCCAGCAGTTCTGAAGGACAGGGGAACTACGAGCAGTACTTC. This codes for CASSSEGQGNYEQYF. The chain uses TRBV27 and TRBJ2-7; the match to TRBD1 covers 9 bases. The CDR3 spans 15 residues. Germline CDR1 reads MNHEY; CDR2 reads SMNVEV (reference sequence). J lost 3 bases, V lost 4 bases, and 7 bases had no gene match.